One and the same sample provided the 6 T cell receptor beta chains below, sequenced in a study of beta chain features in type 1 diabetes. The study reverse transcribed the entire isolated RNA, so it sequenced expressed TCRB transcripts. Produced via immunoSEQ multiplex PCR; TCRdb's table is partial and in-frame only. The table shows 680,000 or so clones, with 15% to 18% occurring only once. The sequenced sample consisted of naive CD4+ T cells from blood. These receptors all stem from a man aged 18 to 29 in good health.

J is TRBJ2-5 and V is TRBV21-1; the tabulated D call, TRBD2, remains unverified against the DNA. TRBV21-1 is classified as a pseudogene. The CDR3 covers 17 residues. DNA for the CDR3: TGTGCCAGCCTAACTCGGACTAGCGGTCCATCCCGGGAGACCCAGTACTTC. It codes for CASLTRTSGPSRETQYF.

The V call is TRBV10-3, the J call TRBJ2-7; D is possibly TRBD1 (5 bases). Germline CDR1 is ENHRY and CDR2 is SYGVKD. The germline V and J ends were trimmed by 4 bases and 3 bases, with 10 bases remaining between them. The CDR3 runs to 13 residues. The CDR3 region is CAISVPGRYEQYF. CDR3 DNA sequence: TGTGCCATCAGTGTCCCAGGGCGCTACGAGCAGTACTTC.

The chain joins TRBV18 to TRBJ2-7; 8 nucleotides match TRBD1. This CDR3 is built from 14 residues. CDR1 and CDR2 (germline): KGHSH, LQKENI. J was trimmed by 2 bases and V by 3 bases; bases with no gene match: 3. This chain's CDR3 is CASSPGQATYEQYF. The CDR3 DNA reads TGTGCCAGCTCACCGGGACAGGCGACCTACGAGCAGTACTTC.

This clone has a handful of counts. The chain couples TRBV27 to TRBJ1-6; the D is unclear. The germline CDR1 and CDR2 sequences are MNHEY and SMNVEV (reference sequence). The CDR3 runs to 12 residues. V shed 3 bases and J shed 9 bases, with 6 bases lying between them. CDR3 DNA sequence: TGTGCCAGCAGTTTTCTGACTTCACCCCTCCACTTT. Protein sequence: CASSFLTSPLHF.

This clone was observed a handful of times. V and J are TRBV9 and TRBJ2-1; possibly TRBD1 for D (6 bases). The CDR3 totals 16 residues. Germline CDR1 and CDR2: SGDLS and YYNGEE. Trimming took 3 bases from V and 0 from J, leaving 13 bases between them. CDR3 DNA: TGTGCCAGCAGCGAGCGACAGGCCAGCTCCTACAATGAGCAGTTCTTC. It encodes CASSERQASSYNEQFF.

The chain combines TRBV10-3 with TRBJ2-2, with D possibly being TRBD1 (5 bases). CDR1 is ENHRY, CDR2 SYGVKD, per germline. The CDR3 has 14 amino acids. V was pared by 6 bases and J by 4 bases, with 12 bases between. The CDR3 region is CAIRSTGPTGELFF. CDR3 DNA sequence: TGTGCCATCAGGAGTACAGGCCCCACCGGGGAGCTGTTTTTT.